The rows below give T cell receptor beta chains drawn from one sample of a study of cytomegalovirus exposure and HLA in healthy donors. This table comes from immunoSEQ multiplex PCR, and its TCRdb copy is limited to in-frame clones, with some not included. The data show roughly 150,000 clones, with 85% to 90% seen just once and approximately 3.1% held by the top ten. Sequencing used PBMCs. All receptors derive from a young man in good health and CMV-seronegative. CDR3s include the opening cysteine and the closing phenylalanine or tryptophan. A row's size may be missing; if present it is once, few, many or a size class.

j_call v_call clone_size cdr3_aa
TRBJ2-2 TRBV27 NA CASIPFTGSGGELFF
TRBJ1-1 TRBV13 NA CASSTQGTEAFF
TRBJ1-4 TRBV6-5 NA CASSYRGDGSLFF
TRBJ2-4 TRBV29-1 NA CSATKTGAYIQYF
TRBJ2-2 TRBV2 once CASRGDRGYNTGELFF
TRBJ2-1 TRBV2 NA CASEVGAGAGSEQFF
TRBJ2-7 TRBV4-2 NA CASSQAGQPPMGEQYF
TRBJ1-4 TRBV6-1 NA CASSEGGRGKLFF
TRBJ2-5 TRBV19 NA CASSQGYQETQYF
TRBJ2-3 TRBV10-3 NA CAISETGRAGADTQYF
TRBJ1-1 TRBV6-5 NA CASSYSPTGATEAFF
TRBJ1-2 TRBV7-8 NA CASSSRQGAWGYTF
TRBJ2-5 TRBV9 NA CASSVRGLIQETQYF
TRBJ1-6 TRBV19 once CASSISLSYNSPLHF
TRBJ1-2 TRBV6-5 NA CASSYGNSNYGYTF
TRBJ2-7 TRBV5-1 NA CASSLDTGGGYEQYF
TRBJ1-1 TRBV5-1 NA CASSSQGENTEAFF
TRBJ2-5 TRBV7-6 NA CASSLVVPTNQETQYF
TRBJ1-1 TRBV4-2 NA CASSPKTGLPHMDTEAFF
TRBJ1-1 TRBV27 NA CASSLSNGEAFF
TRBJ2-2 TRBV14 NA CASSHGVGANTGELFF
TRBJ2-2 TRBV2 NA CASRPMTGAGELFF
TRBJ1-5 TRBV7-2 NA CASSPRAQPQHF
TRBJ1-4 TRBV5-4 NA CASSFRGEAKLFF
TRBJ1-4 TRBV5-1 NA CASSPQASEKLFF
TRBJ2-1 TRBV5-1 NA CASNPLAGHNEQFF
TRBJ1-5 TRBV18 once CASSRGSSTGGYSNQPQHF
TRBJ1-6 TRBV6-1 many CASSDRDNSPLHF
TRBJ2-3 TRBV1 once CTSSQDSTSGSTDTQYF
TRBJ1-5 TRBV19 NA CASSGANPQPQHF
TRBJ2-1 TRBV28 few CASSSQHIAGGYYNEQFF
TRBJ1-5 TRBV7-8 NA CASSRDRVTDQPQHF
TRBJ2-3 TRBV5-4 NA CASSLQGGAVDTQYF
TRBJ2-3 TRBV9 NA CASSDIILTQYF
TRBJ1-1 TRBV6-5 NA CASSYRPRELGTEAFF
TRBJ2-1 TRBV6-4 NA CASSDLPSGTYNEQFF
TRBJ1-4 TRBV5-1 NA CASKTGGEKLFF
TRBJ2-3 TRBV29-1 NA CSVDRLAGGTDTQYF
TRBJ2-7 TRBV18 NA CASSPPVVGTGRHEQYF
TRBJ2-3 TRBV6-6 NA CASSYGSGGAEDTQYF
TRBJ2-1 TRBV19 NA CASSIQGVTYNEQFF
TRBJ1-2 TRBV5-1 NA CASSLAQQGYDGYTF
TRBJ1-6 TRBV28 NA CASSPGLDNSPLHF
TRBJ2-7 TRBV6-4 many CASSVTADTYEQYF
TRBJ2-5 TRBV7-2 NA CASSPGEGRTQYF
TRBJ1-4 TRBV11-1 NA CASSPSGLLATNEKLFF
TRBJ1-2 TRBV27 NA CASRSRGLEHYGYTF
TRBJ2-1 TRBV6-4 NA CASSDRSGSGNEQFF
TRBJ1-2 TRBV30 NA CAWSVFEEGYTF